These 26 T cell receptor beta chains originate from one sample sequenced in a study of T cell changes during pregnancy in multiple sclerosis. Using immunoSEQ multiplex PCR, the repertoire was profiled, and TCRdb retains in-frame clones only, with some absent. The sample consists of about 69,000 clones, around 90% of them appearing once. Sequencing was performed on peripheral blood, taken in the third trimester of pregnancy. The receptors were gathered from a female donor with multiple sclerosis, enrolled in a pregnancy study.

The chain employs TRBV5-6 and TRBJ2-3; perhaps TRBD1 as D (6 bases). Trimming removed 8 bases from V and 0 bases from J, with 13 bases in between. The germline V gene encodes CDR1 SGHDT and CDR2 YYEEEE. This CDR3 has 14 amino acids. CDR3 residues: CASDRSGSTDTQYF. The DNA of the CDR3 is TGTGCCAGTGACAGGTCGGGGAGCACAGATACGCAGTATTTT.

The chain joins TRBV19 to TRBJ1-2; a weak D match, TRBD1 (5 bases). The CDR3 has 12 amino acids. CDR1 is LNHDA, CDR2 SQIVND, per germline (reference sequence). Trimming left V 7 bases short and J 2 bases short, with 8 bases between. Written as DNA, the CDR3 is TGTGCCAGTACAGGGCTAAACTATGGCTACACCTTC. Translation: CASTGLNYGYTF.

The rearrangement uses TRBV2 and TRBJ2-3, with 9 bases identical to TRBD1. Germline V gene sequence: CDR1 SNHLY, CDR2 FYNNEI. The CDR3 is 14 amino acids. V lost 4 bases and J lost 3; bases outside the gene matches: 2. The CDR3, as DNA: TGTGCCAGCAGTGGACAGGGGGGAACAGATACGCAGTATTTT. Encoded protein: CASSGQGGTDTQYF.

As DNA, the CDR3 is TGTGCCAGCAGCGATACCGGGACAGGGGTTAGAAAACTGTTTTTT. It specifies CASSDTGTGVRKLFF. The chain links TRBV6-6 to TRBJ1-4; 10 bases align to TRBD1. The germline CDR1 and CDR2 sequences are MNHNY and SVGAGI (reference sequence). The CDR3 spans 15 residues. Germline trimming cut 6 bases from V and 10 bases from J; bases unmatched to any gene: 11.

The gene calls are TRBV5-1 and TRBJ2-4, with D possibly matching TRBD1 (6 bases). The CDR3 spans 14 residues. Deletions cut 0 bases from V and 8 bases from J, with 12 bases between. Germline V gene data show CDR1 as SGHRS and CDR2 as YFSETQ. The CDR3 coding sequence is TGCGCCAGCAGCTTGGCCCCAGGGGCCGACATTCAGTACTTC. Amino acids: CASSLAPGADIQYF.

The V gene is TRBV19, the J gene TRBJ2-7; weak D call: TRBD1 (6 bases). The germline V and J ends were trimmed by 5 bases and 0 bases, with 17 bases remaining between them. Germline values: CDR1 LNHDA, CDR2 SQIVND (reference sequence). This CDR3 contains 16 residues. The CDR3 here is CASSEDRDTSSYEQYF. CDR3 nucleotides: TGTGCCAGTAGTGAAGACCGGGACACTTCCTCCTACGAGCAGTACTTC.

CDR3 DNA sequence: TGTGCCAGCAGTGAATTCCGGGTTGCGGAGACCCAGTACTTC. Its protein is CASSEFRVAETQYF. This rearrangement joins TRBV25-1 to TRBJ2-5; D is undetermined. V dropped 1 base and J dropped 5 bases, with 11 bases sitting between them. CDR1 MGHDK and CDR2 SYGVNS come from the germline V gene. The CDR3 loop spans 14 amino acids.

The chain recombines TRBV5-1 with TRBJ1-1, with D perhaps matching TRBD1 (5 bases). There are 13 residues in the CDR3. The V end was cut by 4 bases, the J end by 0 bases, with 7 bases between. Germline V lookup: CDR1 SGHRS, CDR2 YFSETQ. Written as DNA, the CDR3 is TGCGCCAGCAGCGGGGCCCTGAACACTGAAGCTTTCTTT. Encoded protein: CASSGALNTEAFF.

The J gene is TRBJ1-1, the V gene TRBV5-4; TRBD1 agrees at 10 bases. Trimming at V came to 4 bases and at J to 7 bases, leaving 7 bases not matched to a gene. Germline loops: CDR1 SGHNT, CDR2 YYREEE (reference sequence). The CDR3 consists of 14 residues. The DNA of the CDR3 is TGTGCCAGCAGCCAGGGACAGGGGTTTGGTGAAGCTTTCTTT. Protein: CASSQGQGFGEAFF.

The V and J genes are TRBV21-1 and TRBJ2-2; the table's TRBD1 call for D was not verified on the DNA. TRBV21-1 is tagged as a pseudogene. The CDR3 has 17 residues. The CDR3 nucleotides read TGTGCCAGGAACACAGGGGCCTTTTTCCCGAACACCGGGGAGCTGTTTTTT. Its translation: CARNTGAFFPNTGELFF.

The chain employs TRBV19 and TRBJ2-7; 7 bases line up with TRBD1. V gave up 3 bases and J gave up 1 base; unmatched junction bases: 6. CDR1 is LNHDA, CDR2 SQIVND, per germline (reference sequence). The CDR3 length is 15 residues. The CDR3 protein is CASSIGQDRSYEQYF. Written as DNA, the CDR3 is TGTGCCAGTAGTATTGGACAGGATCGATCCTACGAGCAGTACTTC.

The rearrangement uses TRBV6-6 and TRBJ2-3, with a tentative D call TRBD2 (5 bases). The germline CDR1 and CDR2 sequences are MNHNY and SVGAGI (reference sequence). This CDR3 contains 15 residues. V was shortened by 6 bases and J by 0 bases, with 13 bases between the two germline ends. Written as DNA, the CDR3 is TGTGCCAGCAGGTGGACGGCGGGTAGCACAGATACGCAGTATTTT. Translation: CASRWTAGSTDTQYF.

V is TRBV19 and J is TRBJ1-2, with a possible D match to TRBD1 (6 bases). Germline V lookup: CDR1 LNHDA, CDR2 SQIVND (reference sequence). Trimming removed 4 bases from V and 6 bases from J, with 15 bases in between. This CDR3 has 14 amino acids. The CDR3 DNA sequence: TGTGCCAGTAGTAAGAGGGGGTGGGACGATGGCTACACCTTC. It is translated as CASSKRGWDDGYTF.

The rearrangement links TRBV5-1 to TRBJ2-7; TRBD2 aligns across 8 bases. Losses at the gene ends were 4 bases for V and 0 bases for J; bases not matched to a gene: 6. Germline values: CDR1 SGHRS, CDR2 YFSETQ. This CDR3 region has 15 residues. CDR3: CASSQSGGRSYEQYF. The CDR3 coding sequence is TGCGCCAGCAGCCAGTCGGGGGGGCGCTCCTACGAGCAGTACTTC.

This clone is a singleton in its sample. This chain links TRBV7-9 with TRBJ2-7, with D perhaps matching TRBD2 (6 bases). The CDR3 totals 14 residues. The V gene's germline CDR1 is SEHNR and CDR2 FQNEAQ (reference sequence). V was trimmed by 3 bases and J by 5 bases, leaving 14 bases between them. CDR3 region: CASSFAGPFHEQYF. The CDR3 nucleotides are TGTGCCAGCAGCTTCGCGGGGCCTTTCCACGAGCAGTACTTC.

The chain couples TRBV5-6 to TRBJ2-3, with TRBD2 identical over 7 bases. V lost 3 bases and J lost 4; bases outside the gene matches: 11. The V gene's germline CDR1 is SGHDT and CDR2 YYEEEE. The CDR3 extends over 16 amino acids. The CDR3 sequence: CASSWARGGDADTQYF. In nucleotides, the CDR3 is TGTGCCAGCAGCTGGGCACGGGGAGGGGACGCAGATACGCAGTATTTT.

The gene calls are TRBV27 and TRBJ1-1, with a tentative D call TRBD1 (5 bases). CDR3 length: 14 amino acids. In germline, CDR1 is MNHEY, CDR2 SMNVEV (reference sequence). V was pared by 3 bases and J by 3 bases, with 11 bases between. The DNA for the CDR3 is TGTGCCAGCAGTTTCTACAGGCAAGACACTGAAGCTTTCTTT. Its protein is CASSFYRQDTEAFF.

The chain combines TRBV5-1 with TRBJ1-3; 7 bases map to TRBD1. The V and J ends lost 4 bases and 4 bases, in that order; junction bases with no gene match: 5. In germline, CDR1 is SGHRS, CDR2 YFSETQ. The length of the CDR3 is 14 residues. The CDR3 sequence is CASSLQGPGNTIYF. Written as DNA, the CDR3 is TGCGCCAGCAGCCTACAGGGGCCCGGAAACACCATATATTTT.

This rearrangement joins TRBV7-2 to TRBJ1-1, with TRBD1 as a possible D gene (6 bases). Trimming took off 2 bases at V and 1 base at J, with 14 bases between the two ends. The CDR3 loop spans 16 amino acids. Germline lookup yields CDR1 SGHTA and CDR2 FQGNSA. The CDR3 spells CASSLSRAGANTEAFF. The DNA of the CDR3 is TGTGCCAGCAGCTTATCCCGGGCAGGGGCGAACACTGAAGCTTTCTTT.

This rearrangement joins TRBV7-2 to TRBJ2-7; TRBD2 matches at 8 bases. The ends lost 3 bases at V and 6 bases at J; junction bases unmatched: 13. Germline V gene data show CDR1 as SGHTA and CDR2 as FQGNSA. This CDR3 has 16 residues. CDR3 in amino acids: CASSFTSGGLYGEQYF. The CDR3 nucleotides are TGTGCCAGCAGCTTCACGAGCGGGGGCCTCTACGGCGAGCAGTACTTC. Together with reference TRBV7-2 and TRBJ2-7, the CDR3 gives the full variable domain: GAGVSQSPSNKVTEKGKDVELRCDPISGHTALYWYRQSLGQGLEFLIYFQGNSAPDKSGLPSDRFSAERTGGSVSTLTIQRTQQEDSAVYLCASSFTSGGLYGEQYFGPGTRLTVT.

V is TRBV6-5 and J is TRBJ1-1, with 7 bases matching TRBD1. Trimming cost V 0 bases and J 4 bases; bases outside gene matches: 5. The CDR3 contains 15 residues. Germline CDR1 is MNHEY and CDR2 is SVGAGI. CDR3 residues: CASSYSDRDSTEAFF. DNA for the CDR3: TGTGCCAGCAGTTACTCCGACAGGGATAGCACTGAAGCTTTCTTT.

This clone has a single count. This chain links TRBV4-2 with TRBJ1-5; 8 nucleotides agree with TRBD1. CDR3 length equals 15 residues. The trim removed 1 base at V and 5 bases at J, leaving 4 bases unmatched. From germline, CDR1 is LGHNA and CDR2 YNFKEQ. The CDR3 DNA sequence: TGTGCCAGCAGCCAAGCGGGACAGGTTGATCAGCCCCAGCATTTT. This sequence encodes CASSQAGQVDQPQHF.

The chain has TRBV2 and TRBJ1-2; D remains ambiguous. Germline V gene data show CDR1 as SNHLY and CDR2 as FYNNEI. V gave up 8 bases and J gave up 6 bases, with 13 bases separating them. CDR3 size: 12 residues. This chain's CDR3 is CASEYPLDGYTF. The CDR3 DNA sequence: TGTGCCAGCGAGTACCCCCTGGATGGCTACACCTTC.

The rearrangement joins TRBV7-9 to TRBJ2-7; maybe TRBD1 (5 bases). The CDR3 is made up of 14 amino acids. Trimming removed 5 bases at V and 3 bases at J, with 14 bases between. Germline V CDR1 and CDR2: SEHNR, FQNEAQ (reference sequence). The CDR3 spells CASSRSPGNYEQYF. The CDR3 nucleotides are TGTGCCAGCAGCCGCTCTCCAGGGAACTACGAGCAGTACTTC. Complete variable domain (other parts from reference TRBV7-9 and TRBJ2-7): DTGVSQNPRHKITKRGQNVTFRCDPISEHNRLYWYRQTLGQGPEFLTYFQNEAQLEKSRLLSDRFSAERPKGSFSTLEIQRTEQGDSAMYLCASSRSPGNYEQYFGPGTRLTVT.

The chain employs TRBV5-1 and TRBJ2-7; D is perhaps TRBD1 (5 bases). CDR1 is SGHRS and CDR2 is YFSETQ in the germline V gene. The CDR3 consists of 14 residues. V lost 3 bases and J lost 0, with 10 bases in between. CDR3: CASSSRTISYEQYF. In DNA, the CDR3 is TGCGCCAGCAGCTCGCGGACAATCTCCTACGAGCAGTACTTC.

The chain carries TRBV7-3 and TRBJ2-5; TRBD1 matches at 7 bases. CDR1 and CDR2 from the germline V gene are SGHTA and FQGTGA. CDR3 length: 15 amino acids. V shed 5 bases, J shed 2 bases, and the junction held 8 bases outside the gene matches. In nucleotides, the CDR3 is TGTGCCAGCAGCCCCGGGGACAGCTTACAAGAGACCCAGTACTTC. Amino acids: CASSPGDSLQETQYF.